The rows below give T cell receptor beta chains drawn from one sample of a study of T-cell reconstitution after alpha-beta-depleted transplantation in children. TCRdb re-called the PCR reads through MiXCR, storing one row per CDR3 protein. The sample yields almost 250,000 distinct CDR3 sequences, about 25% seen once. This specimen consisted of PBMCs, obtained before TCRalphabeta/CD19-depleted stem cell transplant. The receptors here all came from a girl aged 2-10 years with Fanconi anemia, due to receive a stem cell transplant. Both conserved end residues are trimmed from each CDR3. For some rows the clone size is stated as once, few or many, or as a class when expanded; others skip it.

CDR3 length: 10; V gene: TRBV6-1; J gene: TRBJ2-7; clone size: .; CDR3 protein: ASGTPGAEQY
CDR3 length: 11; V gene: TRBV12-3/TRBV12-4; J gene: TRBJ2-2; clone size: few; CDR3 protein: ASSFSFTGELF
CDR3 length: 13; V gene: TRBV12-3/TRBV12-4; J gene: TRBJ1-6; clone size: many; CDR3 protein: ASSLDRGRNSPLH
CDR3 length: 10; V gene: TRBV7-2; J gene: TRBJ2-7; clone size: many; CDR3 protein: ASSLGPGEQY
CDR3 length: 14; V gene: TRBV28; J gene: TRBJ2-1; clone size: few; CDR3 protein: ASSLLSGGSRNEQF
CDR3 length: 12; V gene: TRBV2; J gene: TRBJ2-7; clone size: .; CDR3 protein: ASRGLQPAYEQY
CDR3 length: 13; V gene: TRBV12-3/TRBV12-4; J gene: TRBJ1-1; clone size: many; CDR3 protein: ASRPSGRRNTEAF
CDR3 length: 12; V gene: TRBV5-1; J gene: TRBJ2-1; clone size: few; CDR3 protein: ASSLPGQYNEQF
CDR3 length: 12; V gene: TRBV7-9; J gene: TRBJ2-5; clone size: .; CDR3 protein: ASSSENAFETQY
CDR3 length: 12; V gene: TRBV29-1; J gene: TRBJ2-5; clone size: many; CDR3 protein: SVARDLEEETQY
CDR3 length: 12; V gene: TRBV12-3/TRBV12-4; J gene: TRBJ2-5; clone size: many; CDR3 protein: ASSRTSGQETQY
CDR3 length: 11; V gene: TRBV20-1; J gene: TRBJ2-1; clone size: many; CDR3 protein: SARTSGSNEQF
CDR3 length: 13; V gene: TRBV3-1; J gene: TRBJ2-1; clone size: few; CDR3 protein: ASSQEDLVYNEQF
CDR3 length: 13; V gene: TRBV5-1; J gene: TRBJ2-1; clone size: many; CDR3 protein: ASSSHGQHYNEQF
CDR3 length: 13; V gene: TRBV7-8; J gene: TRBJ2-7; clone size: .; CDR3 protein: ASSSLSSGTYEQY
CDR3 length: 14; V gene: TRBV20-1; J gene: TRBJ2-7; clone size: many; CDR3 protein: SASGLAGGRGDEQY
CDR3 length: 10; V gene: TRBV20-1; J gene: TRBJ2-7; clone size: few; CDR3 protein: SARLRSYEQY
CDR3 length: 11; V gene: TRBV29-1; J gene: TRBJ2-7; clone size: .; CDR3 protein: SAMAGESYEQY
CDR3 length: 14; V gene: TRBV13; J gene: TRBJ1-5; clone size: .; CDR3 protein: ASSLKGQGASQPQH
CDR3 length: 12; V gene: TRBV5-1; J gene: TRBJ1-2; clone size: many; CDR3 protein: ASRREPPNYGYT
CDR3 length: 9; V gene: TRBV12-3/TRBV12-4; J gene: TRBJ2-5; clone size: .; CDR3 protein: ASSSPETQY
CDR3 length: 13; V gene: TRBV12-3/TRBV12-4; J gene: TRBJ2-7; clone size: few; CDR3 protein: ASSFRRQGSKEQY
CDR3 length: 11; V gene: TRBV29-1; J gene: TRBJ2-1; clone size: .; CDR3 protein: SVGWDRYNEQF
CDR3 length: 12; V gene: TRBV29-1; J gene: TRBJ2-1; clone size: .; CDR3 protein: SVDLLAGGHEQF
CDR3 length: 11; V gene: TRBV20-1; J gene: TRBJ1-4; clone size: many; CDR3 protein: SATGGTNEKLF
CDR3 length: 12; V gene: TRBV21-1; J gene: TRBJ1-2; clone size: .; CDR3 protein: ASSKVFGDYGYT
CDR3 length: 16; V gene: TRBV7-6; J gene: TRBJ2-1; clone size: once; CDR3 protein: ASSLASSGSILYNEQF
CDR3 length: 12; V gene: TRBV12-3/TRBV12-4; J gene: TRBJ2-7; clone size: many; CDR3 protein: ASHPGGGGFEQY
CDR3 length: 13; V gene: TRBV20-1; J gene: TRBJ2-5; clone size: many; CDR3 protein: SASRAVQTQETQY
CDR3 length: 13; V gene: TRBV29-1; J gene: TRBJ2-2; clone size: many; CDR3 protein: SAVGPSGGTGELF
CDR3 length: 12; V gene: TRBV7-2; J gene: TRBJ2-5; clone size: many; CDR3 protein: ASSLAGTQETQY
CDR3 length: 12; V gene: TRBV29-1; J gene: TRBJ2-1; clone size: few; CDR3 protein: SVELGITYNEQF
CDR3 length: 11; V gene: TRBV4-2; J gene: TRBJ1-2; clone size: .; CDR3 protein: ASNEGQRDGYT
CDR3 length: 11; V gene: TRBV12-3/TRBV12-4; J gene: TRBJ2-1; clone size: many; CDR3 protein: ASSLIGGGEQF
CDR3 length: 14; V gene: TRBV20-1; J gene: TRBJ2-1; clone size: few; CDR3 protein: SARVRLAGAYNEQF
CDR3 length: 18; V gene: TRBV11-2; J gene: TRBJ2-4; clone size: few; CDR3 protein: ASSLFPWDRESRSKNIQY
CDR3 length: 10; V gene: TRBV6-6; J gene: TRBJ2-2; clone size: .; CDR3 protein: ASSHAAGELF
CDR3 length: 13; V gene: TRBV5-6; J gene: TRBJ2-1; clone size: many; CDR3 protein: ASSLGLAGDNEQF
CDR3 length: 12; V gene: TRBV29-1; J gene: TRBJ2-3; clone size: many; CDR3 protein: SAPLAGGTDTQY
CDR3 length: 12; V gene: TRBV28; J gene: TRBJ2-5; clone size: many; CDR3 protein: ASTRTSAAETQY
CDR3 length: 13; V gene: TRBV20-1; J gene: TRBJ2-7; clone size: many; CDR3 protein: SARDRQGASYEQY
CDR3 length: 10; V gene: TRBV20-1; J gene: TRBJ1-1; clone size: many; CDR3 protein: SAQQGVTEAF
CDR3 length: 14; V gene: TRBV7-2; J gene: TRBJ2-1; clone size: .; CDR3 protein: ASSSTLRGADNEQF
CDR3 length: 14; V gene: TRBV20-1; J gene: TRBJ2-1; clone size: few; CDR3 protein: SAVTSGRAGDNEQF
CDR3 length: 11; V gene: TRBV5-1; J gene: TRBJ2-5; clone size: many; CDR3 protein: ASSPRSRETQY
CDR3 length: 12; V gene: TRBV20-1; J gene: TRBJ1-1; clone size: .; CDR3 protein: SARERLMNTEAF
CDR3 length: 16; V gene: TRBV11-3; J gene: TRBJ1-6; clone size: .; CDR3 protein: ASSLVGRQGRDNSPLH
CDR3 length: 12; V gene: TRBV4-2; J gene: TRBJ2-1; clone size: .; CDR3 protein: ASSQDPGNNEQF
CDR3 length: 12; V gene: TRBV6-5; J gene: TRBJ2-5; clone size: many; CDR3 protein: ASSSKTGLETQY
CDR3 length: 15; V gene: TRBV12-3/TRBV12-4; J gene: TRBJ2-3; clone size: many; CDR3 protein: ASSRPGTSGRRDTQY
CDR3 length: 12; V gene: TRBV29-1; J gene: TRBJ1-2; clone size: few; CDR3 protein: SVDSFGSSGGYT
CDR3 length: 14; V gene: TRBV28; J gene: TRBJ2-3; clone size: .; CDR3 protein: ASRTSGRASTDTQY
CDR3 length: 12; V gene: TRBV20-1; J gene: TRBJ2-3; clone size: .; CDR3 protein: SATPEPYTDTQY
CDR3 length: 9; V gene: TRBV20-1; J gene: TRBJ2-1; clone size: many; CDR3 protein: SARGLNEQF
CDR3 length: 12; V gene: TRBV20-1; J gene: TRBJ1-3; clone size: .; CDR3 protein: SARGPSSGNTIY
CDR3 length: 13; V gene: TRBV20-1; J gene: TRBJ2-5; clone size: .; CDR3 protein: SARDLAGNQETQY
CDR3 length: 9; V gene: TRBV3-1; J gene: TRBJ2-7; clone size: many; CDR3 protein: ASSHRDEQY
CDR3 length: 12; V gene: TRBV29-1; J gene: TRBJ2-1; clone size: few; CDR3 protein: SVDYSGSYNEQF
CDR3 length: 13; V gene: TRBV3-1; J gene: TRBJ2-1; clone size: .; CDR3 protein: ASSHRGDSYNEQF
CDR3 length: 16; V gene: TRBV7-2; J gene: TRBJ2-1; clone size: .; CDR3 protein: ASSLGRYRGLSYNEQF